The sequence of this T cell receptor (beta chain) was determined in a study of blood T cell repertoires in COVID-19. Profiling relied on immunoSEQ multiplex PCR, and the TCRdb table lists in-frame clones only, not all of them. The table has about 200,000 clones, around 86% seen once. This CDR3 region has 19 residues. The V end was cut by 0 bases, the J end by 1 base, with 21 bases between. Per germline, CDR1 SGHVS and CDR2 FQNEAQ. V usage is TRBV7-8 and J usage is TRBJ1-1, with D possibly TRBD1 on 6 matching bases. This receptor was obtained from a man aged 55 to 70 who had recovered from COVID-19. What was sequenced was peripheral blood. The CDR3 protein is CASSLAAKSIRGGNTEAFF. The CDR3, as DNA: TGTGCCAGCAGCTTAGCAGCAAAGAGTATCAGGGGCGGGAACACTGAAGCTTTCTTT.